The present TCR beta chain was sequenced within a study of vaccination effects on CD4 cells after COVID-19. Data came from immunoSEQ multiplex PCR; TCRdb stores just in-frame clones and leaves some out. The repertoire holds 70,000 to 75,000 clones, with roughly four fifths as singletons. The V and J ends lost 0 bases and 4 bases respectively, with 13 bases between them. CDR1 is SGHRS and CDR2 is YFSETQ in the germline V gene. The CDR3 loop spans 15 amino acids. Subsequent to 10 days of culture, CD4+ T cells were isolated. On this clone itself: Its target is unknown.

This chain links TRBV5-1 with TRBJ2-5; no clear D. Sequenced material: CD4+ T cells from PBMCs cultured without peptide, taken before COVID-19 vaccination. The clonotype originates from a human donor who received a COVID-19 vaccine. The CDR3 loop reads CASSLDPVQVETQYF. CDR3 nucleotide sequence: TGCGCCAGCAGCTTGGATCCCGTTCAAGTAGAGACCCAGTACTTC.